The clone carrying this T cell receptor beta chain was counted at least ten times. One end of the junction does not line up with germline, which may come from a read error. This sample is part of a study of T-cell reconstitution after alpha-beta-depleted transplantation in children. This CDR3 region has 12 residues. Germline V gene data show CDR1 as MNHEY and CDR2 as SVGAGI. Unique molecular identifiers were built into the TCRbeta library. TCRdb re-derived calls from the PCR reads in MiXCR, one entry per CDR3 protein. The sample consists of some 550,000 distinct CDR3 sequences, around 16% of them appearing once.

The gene calls are TRBV6-5 and TRBJ2-1, with D hard to call. This sequence originates from a human donor who donated a stem cell graft to a child with acute lymphoblastic leukemia. The sample was PBMCs from the stem cell graft donor, taken from the stem cell graft. The CDR3 coding sequence is TGTGCCAGCAGTTACTCCGACAATGAGCAGTTCTTC. It is translated as CASSYSDNEQFF.